Sequencing of this T cell receptor (beta chain) was carried out in a study of breast tumors, draining lymph nodes, adjacent tissues. Findings and limits, study-wide: Luminal-like breast cancer showed significantly greater tumor-nontumor repertoire similarity than basal-like breast cancer did. Tumor T cell lymph node origin was a supported hypothesis, not proven.

Concerning this clonotype: Antigen unknown.

TCRdb fed the multiplex PCR reads into MiXCR, producing one record per CDR3 protein. The profile shows 25,000 or so distinct CDR3 sequences, approximately 75% of them singletons. Losses at the gene ends were 2 bases for V and 7 bases for J; bases not matched to a gene: 8. The germline CDR1 and CDR2 sequences are PRHDT and FYEKMQ (reference sequence). The CDR3 contains 16 residues. The receptor was derived from a female donor with breast cancer. Some clones in this sample may be carry-over from other donors' samples. This sequence joins TRBV13 and TRBJ2-1; TRBD2 matches at 10 bases. The source material was tumor-adjacent breast tissue. Written as DNA, the CDR3 is TGTGCCAGCAGCTTATCCCCTAGCGGGAGCCTGAATGAGCAGTTCTTC. Translating gives CASSLSPSGSLNEQFF.